The present T cell receptor beta chain was sequenced within a study of CD8 T cells in ankylosing spondylitis. This clonotype has at least ten counts. With molecular barcodes, quantitative 5'-RACE was used to make the TCR beta libraries. TCRdb re-called the 5' RACE reads with MiXCR, one entry per CDR3 protein. The sample shows about 24,000 distinct CDR3 sequences, about 17% of them seen only once. Trimming at V came to 6 bases and at J to 6 bases, leaving 6 bases not matched to a gene. The V gene's germline CDR1 is SGHAT and CDR2 FQNNGV. The CDR3 has 14 residues. The sample taken for sequencing was blood. J is TRBJ2-1 and V is TRBV11-2, with TRBD1 matching 9 bases. The clonotype comes from a male donor with ankylosing spondylitis or in good health (not recorded which). CDR3 coding DNA: TGTGCCAGCAGGAAGACAGGGGGGTCCAATGAGCAGTTCTTC. As protein: CASRKTGGSNEQFF.